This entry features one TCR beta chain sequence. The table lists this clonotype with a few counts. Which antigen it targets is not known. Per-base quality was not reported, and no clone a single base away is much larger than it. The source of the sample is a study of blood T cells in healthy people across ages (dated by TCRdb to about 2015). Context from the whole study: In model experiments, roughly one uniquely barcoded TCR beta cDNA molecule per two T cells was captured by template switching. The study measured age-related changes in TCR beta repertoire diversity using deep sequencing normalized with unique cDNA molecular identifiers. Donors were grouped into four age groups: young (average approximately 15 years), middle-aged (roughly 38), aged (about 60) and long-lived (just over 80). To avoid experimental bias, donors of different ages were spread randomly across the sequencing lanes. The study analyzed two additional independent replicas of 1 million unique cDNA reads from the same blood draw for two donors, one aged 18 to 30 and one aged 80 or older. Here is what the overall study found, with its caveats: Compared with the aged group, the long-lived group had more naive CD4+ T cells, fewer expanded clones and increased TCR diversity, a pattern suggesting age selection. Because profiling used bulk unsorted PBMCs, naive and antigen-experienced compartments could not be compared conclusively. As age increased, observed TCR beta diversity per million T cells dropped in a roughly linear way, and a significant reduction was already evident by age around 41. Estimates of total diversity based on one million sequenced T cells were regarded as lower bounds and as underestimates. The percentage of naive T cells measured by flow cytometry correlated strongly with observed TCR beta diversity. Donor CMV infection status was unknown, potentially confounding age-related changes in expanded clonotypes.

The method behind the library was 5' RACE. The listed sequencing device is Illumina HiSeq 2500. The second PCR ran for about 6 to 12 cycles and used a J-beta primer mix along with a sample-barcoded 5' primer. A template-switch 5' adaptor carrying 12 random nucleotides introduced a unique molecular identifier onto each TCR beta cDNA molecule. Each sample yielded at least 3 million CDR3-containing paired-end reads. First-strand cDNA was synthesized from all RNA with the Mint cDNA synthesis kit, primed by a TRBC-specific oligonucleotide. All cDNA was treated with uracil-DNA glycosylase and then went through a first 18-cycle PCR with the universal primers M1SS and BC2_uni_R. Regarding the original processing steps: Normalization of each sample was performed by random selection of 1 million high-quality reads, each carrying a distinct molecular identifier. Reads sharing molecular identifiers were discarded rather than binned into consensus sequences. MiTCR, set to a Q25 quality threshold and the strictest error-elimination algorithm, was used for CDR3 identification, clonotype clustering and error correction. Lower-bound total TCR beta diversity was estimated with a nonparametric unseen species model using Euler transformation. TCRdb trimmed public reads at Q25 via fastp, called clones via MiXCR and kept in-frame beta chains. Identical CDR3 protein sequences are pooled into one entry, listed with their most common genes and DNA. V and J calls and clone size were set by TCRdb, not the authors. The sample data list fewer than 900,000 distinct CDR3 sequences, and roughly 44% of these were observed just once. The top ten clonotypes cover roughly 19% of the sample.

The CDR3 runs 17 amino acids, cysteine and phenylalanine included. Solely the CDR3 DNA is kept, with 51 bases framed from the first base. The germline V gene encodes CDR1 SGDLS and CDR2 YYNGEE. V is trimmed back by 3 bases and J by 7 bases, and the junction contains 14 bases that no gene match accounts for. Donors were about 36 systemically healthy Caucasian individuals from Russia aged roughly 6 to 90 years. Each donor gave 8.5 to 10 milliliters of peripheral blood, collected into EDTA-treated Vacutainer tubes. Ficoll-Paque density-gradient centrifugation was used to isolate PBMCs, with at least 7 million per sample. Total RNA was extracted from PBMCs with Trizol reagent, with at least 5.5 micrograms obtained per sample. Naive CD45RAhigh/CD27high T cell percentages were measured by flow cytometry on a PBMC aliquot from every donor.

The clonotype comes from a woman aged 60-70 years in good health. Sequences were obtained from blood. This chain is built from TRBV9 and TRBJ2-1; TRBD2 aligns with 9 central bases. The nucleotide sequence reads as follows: TGTGCCAGCAGCGGCCCGGGGATAGCGGGAGAATTGAATGAGCAGTTCTTC. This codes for CASSGPGIAGELNEQFF.